The sequence of this TCR beta chain was determined in a study of T cells in Graves' hyperthyroidism and ophthalmopathy. This CDR3 has 13 amino acids. The germline V and J ends were trimmed by 2 bases and 6 bases, with 9 bases remaining between them. Germline CDR1 SGHVS, CDR2 FNYEAQ. The table lists this clonotype with many counts. From RNA transcripts, TCR beta CDR3 regions were amplified. First-round RT-PCR of the TCR CDR3 relied on the HTBI primer set. TCRdb redid the calling of the multiplex PCR reads with MiXCR, one entry per CDR3 protein. The sample lists a few hundred thousand distinct CDR3 sequences; approximately 15% were seen once.

Material for sequencing was blood. This clonotype originated in a woman under 30 with Graves' hyperthyroidism. The chain combines TRBV7-6 with TRBJ2-3, with D perhaps TRBD1 or TRBD2 (5 bases each). In nucleotides, the CDR3 is TGTGCCAGCAGCTTAATCTGGGGGGATACGCAGTATTTT. It encodes CASSLIWGDTQYF. Variable domain in full (rest from reference TRBV7-6 and TRBJ2-3): GAGVSQSPRYKVTKRGQDVALRCDPISGHVSLYWYRQALGQGPEFLTYFNYEAQQDKSGLPNDRFSAERPEGSISTLTIQRTEQRDSAMYRCASSLIWGDTQYFGPGTRLTVL.